This T cell receptor (beta chain) comes out of a study of T cells in Graves' hyperthyroidism and ophthalmopathy. Study context: Peripheral blood collection took place at initial diagnosis, before any treatment.

The PBMCs had their origin in 10 ml of fresh peripheral blood. The CDR3 contains 20 residues. Germline CDR1 and CDR2: MNHEY and SMNVEV (reference sequence). The ends lost 2 bases at V and 0 bases at J; junction bases unmatched: 15. On this clonotype: No antigen is known for it.

Study results and limitations: For ophthalmopathy, model prediction preceded onset by a median 6.5 months. Appearing also in blood were most of the thyroid clonotypes expanded above 0.001.

Template material for amplifying TCR beta CDR3 regions consisted of RNA transcripts. With the HTBI primer set, the TCR CDR3 went through a first round of RT-PCR. In TCRdb, the multiplex PCR reads were re-called with MiXCR into one record per CDR3 protein. The sample holds under 350,000 distinct CDR3 sequences, roughly 21% seen once. This rearrangement joins TRBV27 to TRBJ2-1; 8 nucleotides match TRBD1. The sample comprised blood. The origin of this receptor is a woman in her fifties or sixties with Graves' hyperthyroidism. CDR3 nucleotides: TGTGCCAGCAGTTTACGCGCCGGGACAGGAGGCTTAAGCTCCTACAATGAGCAGTTCTTC. This encodes CASSLRAGTGGLSSYNEQFF.